The 16 T cell receptor beta chains presented below share a single source sample, sequenced in a study of early T cells in non-severe SARS-CoV-2 infection. Each CDR3 protein is one row after TCRdb ran MiXCR on the 5' RACE reads. The sample carries about 27,000 distinct CDR3 sequences, 5% to 7% recorded once. The specimen sequenced was whole blood. The source is an adult who was a healthcare worker with PCR-confirmed SARS-CoV-2 infection or an uninfected control (not recorded which).

This clonotype was recorded many times. This sequence joins TRBV27 and TRBJ2-5; no reliable D call. Germline V gene data show CDR1 as MNHEY and CDR2 as SMNVEV (reference sequence). CDR3 length equals 13 residues. Between the trimmed V and J ends, which lost 6 bases and 0 bases, there was a span of 8 bases. The CDR3 reads CASSQSYQETQYF. CDR3 bases: TGTGCCAGCAGCCAGTCGTACCAAGAGACCCAGTACTTC.

This clonotype was counted between two and nine times. Here the CDR3 DNA reads TGTGCCAGCAGCTTAAGGGGTTCTTCCTCACCCCTCCACTTT. Its translation is CASSLRGSSSPLHF. The chain recombines TRBV7-2 with TRBJ1-6, with a tentative D call TRBD1 (5 bases). CDR1 is SGHTA and CDR2 is FQGNSA in the germline V gene. This CDR3 has 14 amino acids. The ends were cut back, 2 bases at V and 10 bases at J, with 12 bases in the middle.

This clonotype came up many times. V and J are TRBV10-3 and TRBJ2-3, with D perhaps given as TRBD1 or TRBD2 (5 bases each). Germline V gives CDR1 ENHRY, CDR2 SYGVKD. The CDR3 loop spans 15 amino acids. Trimming took 6 bases from V and 5 from J, leaving 18 bases between them. CDR3 DNA sequence: TGTGCCATCAGCGGGACCAGCCCCGGAGGAGATACGCAGTATTTT. This sequence encodes CAISGTSPGGDTQYF.

This clonotype was seen a few times. The rearrangement joins TRBV7-8 to TRBJ2-3; TRBD2 aligns across 9 bases. V lost 2 bases, J lost 5 bases, and 5 bases stayed unmatched. The CDR3 is 15 residues long. Germline-derived CDR1 and CDR2 are SGHVS and FQNEAQ. This CDR3 is CASSLRRGGVDTQYF. CDR3 DNA sequence: TGTGCCAGCAGCTTACGGCGGGGGGGCGTAGATACGCAGTATTTT.

The table lists this clonotype with many counts. The chain is built from TRBV6-2 or TRBV6-3 and TRBJ2-4; the D is unclear. The V gene's germline CDR1 is MNHEY and CDR2 SVGEGT. With 6 bases removed from V and 0 bases from J, the gap between germline ends came to 9 bases. The CDR3 is 14 residues long. CDR3 sequence (DNA): TGTGCCAGCAGGGAAGGCCCAGCCAAAAACATTCAGTACTTC. Translating it yields CASREGPAKNIQYF.

The chain links TRBV4-1 to TRBJ1-1; D ambiguous. V was shortened by 1 base and J by 5 bases, with 11 bases between the two germline ends. Looked up from germline, CDR1 is MGHRA and CDR2 is YSYEKL. The CDR3 totals 14 residues. Here the CDR3 DNA reads TGCGCCAGCAGCCAAGGCCTGCTGAGGACTGAAGCTTTCTTT. Translation: CASSQGLLRTEAFF.

The chain carries TRBV6-2 or TRBV6-3 and TRBJ2-2, with 10 bases that match TRBD1. V trimming: 10 bases; J trimming: 6 bases; junction bases outside the gene matches: 17. The germline CDR1 and CDR2 sequences are MNHEY and SVGEGT. The CDR3 consists of 17 residues. The CDR3 sequence: CATIPRPGQGFAGELFF. The CDR3 coding sequence is TGTGCCACCATACCAAGACCGGGACAGGGGTTCGCCGGGGAGCTGTTTTTT.

The V call is TRBV20-1, the J call TRBJ2-5; 8 bases line up with TRBD1. The CDR3 totals 12 residues. Unmatched junction bases numbered 1, after V lost 7 bases and J lost 0 bases. In germline, CDR1 is DFQATT, CDR2 SNEGSKA (reference sequence). For the CDR3, the DNA is TGCAGTGGGACAGGGAACCAAGAGACCCAGTACTTC. Residues: CSGTGNQETQYF.

This clonotype was seen repeatedly, ten times or more. J is TRBJ1-1 and V is TRBV5-1; no firm D call. The CDR3 totals 12 residues. V lost 10 bases to trimming and J lost 5 bases, with 15 bases between them. CDR1 and CDR2 (germline): SGHRS, YFSETQ. The CDR3 protein is CAAKVRRTEAFF. CDR3 bases: TGCGCCGCGAAGGTTAGGAGGACTGAAGCTTTCTTT. The variable domain in full, with the rest retrieved from reference TRBV5-1 and TRBJ1-1, is KAGVTQTPRYLIKTRGQQVTLSCSPISGHRSVSWYQQTPGQGLQFLFEYFSETQRNKGNFPGRFSGRQFSNSRSEMNVSTLELGDSALYLCAAKVRRTEAFFGQGTRLTVV.

By proportion, this clonotype is medium-sized. The J gene is TRBJ1-2, the V gene TRBV11-2; unclear D gene. Germline loops: CDR1 SGHAT, CDR2 FQNNGV. There are 13 residues in the CDR3. V was cut by 5 bases and J by 4 bases, with 11 bases left in between. CDR3: CASSPIRSYGYTF. The CDR3 bases are TGTGCCAGCAGCCCAATACGTTCCTATGGCTACACCTTC. Variable domain in full (rest from reference TRBV11-2 and TRBJ1-2): EAGVAQSPRYKIIEKRQSVAFWCNPISGHATLYWYQQILGQGPKLLIQFQNNGVVDDSQLPKDRFSAERLKGVDSTLKIQPAKLEDSAVYLCASSPIRSYGYTFGSGTRLTVV.

By sample share, this clonotype is medium-sized. This chain connects TRBV9 to TRBJ2-3; D uncertain. The CDR3 sequence is 14 residues long. Trimming stripped 2 bases from V and 5 bases from J, with 12 bases between. Germline CDR1 and CDR2: SGDLS and YYNGEE. The CDR3 here is CASSVGGMVDTQYF. Here the CDR3 DNA reads TGTGCCAGCAGCGTTGGCGGTATGGTAGATACGCAGTATTTT. Full variable domain (outside the CDR3, taken from reference TRBV9 and TRBJ2-3): DSGVTQTPKHLITATGQRVTLRCSPRSGDLSVYWYQQSLDQGLQFLIQYYNGEERAKGNILERFSAQQFPDLHSELNLSSLELGDSALYFCASSVGGMVDTQYFGPGTRLTVL.

This clonotype showed up many times. The chain carries TRBV18 and TRBJ1-1; D may be TRBD1 (6 bases). The germline V gene has CDR1 KGHSH and CDR2 LQKENI. The V end lost 4 bases, the J end lost 3 bases, and 9 bases lay between the germline ends. The CDR3 covers 13 residues. CDR3 sequence (DNA): TGTGCCAGCTCACGGGGGGCCGACACTGAAGCTTTCTTT. Translating gives CASSRGADTEAFF. Using reference TRBV18 and TRBJ1-1 for the parts outside the CDR3, the full variable domain is NAGVMQNPRHLVRRRGQEARLRCSPMKGHSHVYWYRQLPEEGLKFMVYLQKENIIDESGMPKERFSAEFPKEGPSILRIQQVVRGDSAAYFCASSRGADTEAFFGQGTRLTVV.

This clonotype was seen many times. This chain joins TRBV11-2 and TRBJ2-1; either TRBD1 or TRBD2 may supply D (5 bases each). Trimming stripped 1 base from V and 5 bases from J, with 21 bases between. The CDR3 sequence is 18 residues long. The germline V gene has CDR1 SGHAT and CDR2 FQNNGV. Here the CDR3 reads CASSLGLRGSGNNNEQFF. The CDR3 bases are TGTGCCAGCAGCTTAGGCCTACGGGGCAGCGGAAACAACAATGAGCAGTTCTTC.

In its sample, this clonotype was seen a few times. The rearrangement links TRBV5-1 to TRBJ2-2; the D gene is possibly TRBD2 (6 bases). The CDR3 runs to 16 residues. The V gene lost 1 base and the J gene lost 5 bases, with 15 bases spanning the gap. The germline V gene encodes CDR1 SGHRS and CDR2 YFSETQ. The CDR3 DNA follows: TGCGCCAGCAGCTTGCGGTCGGGAGTAGGGACCGGGGAGCTGTTTTTT. This codes for CASSLRSGVGTGELFF.

The chain couples TRBV2 to TRBJ2-1, with 10 bases identical to TRBD2. V lost 4 bases to trimming and J lost 8 bases; unmatched junction nucleotides: 2. Per germline, CDR1 SNHLY and CDR2 FYNNEI. The CDR3 has 13 residues. The CDR3 here is CASSALAGDEQFF. CDR3 nucleotide sequence: TGTGCCAGCAGTGCCCTAGCGGGAGATGAGCAGTTCTTC.

This clonotype was detected ten times or more. For the CDR3, the DNA is TGTGCCAGCAGTTCACCCGGGACTAGCGCCCACAATGAGCAGTTCTTC. It encodes CASSSPGTSAHNEQFF. The chain employs TRBV27 and TRBJ2-1; 10 bases align to TRBD2. The CDR3 spans 16 residues. Germline trimming cut 4 bases from V and 5 bases from J; bases unmatched to any gene: 8. Germline V gives CDR1 MNHEY, CDR2 SMNVEV (reference sequence).